These T cell receptor beta chains were read from a single sample in a study of T cells in Graves' hyperthyroidism and ophthalmopathy. From the multiplex PCR reads, TCRdb called clonotypes with MiXCR, one entry per CDR3 protein. The data show a few hundred thousand distinct CDR3 sequences, approximately 15% seen once. The sequenced material came from blood. All receptors derive from a woman younger than 30 with Graves' hyperthyroidism. The CDR3 runs from the conserved cysteine through the conserved F or W. The D gene is left open where the match is weak. Only part of the rows carry a size: once, few, many, or a class if the clone is expanded.

j_call d_call clone_size v_call cdr3_nt cdr3_aa
TRBJ2-1 . many TRBV27 TGTGCCAGCAGTTCCAGAAATGAGCAGTTCTTC CASSSRNEQFF
TRBJ2-1 . . TRBV2 TGTGCCAGCAGTGTCGTCCACCTTACGTCCTACAATGAGCAGTTCTTC CASSVVHLTSYNEQFF
TRBJ2-7 TRBD2 . TRBV7-6 TGTGCCAGCAGCCCAACGCCGGGACTAGCGGGAGGGGTGCCCTACGAGCAGTACTTC CASSPTPGLAGGVPYEQYF
TRBJ2-1 TRBD2 . TRBV10-3 TGTGCCGGCAGTCCCGGACTAGCGGGAGTGAATGAGCAGTTCTTC CAGSPGLAGVNEQFF
TRBJ2-3 TRBD2 many TRBV18 TGTGCCAGCTCAGCCCCTCGACTAGCGGGGGGGGATACGCAGTATTTT CASSAPRLAGGDTQYF
TRBJ1-2 . many TRBV2 TGTGCCAGCAGGGGAATGGACGATAACTATGGCTACACCTTC CASRGMDDNYGYTF
TRBJ2-3 TRBD1 . TRBV6-1 TGTGCCAGCACCGGACAGGGGATCACAGATACGCAGTATTTT CASTGQGITDTQYF
TRBJ1-5 . few TRBV19 TGTGCCAGTATGGCGTCATTCAGCAATCAGCCCCAGCATTTT CASMASFSNQPQHF
TRBJ2-1 . few TRBV20-1 TGCAGTGCTAACCCAGTCAATGAGCAGTTCTTC CSANPVNEQFF
TRBJ2-7 . many TRBV6-1 TGTGCCAGCAGCCCGGTCCCTGACACCCCCTACGAGCAGTACTTC CASSPVPDTPYEQYF
TRBJ2-7 . many TRBV7-2 TGTGCCAGCACCAGCGTTTACGAGCAGTACTTC CASTSVYEQYF
TRBJ1-2 . many TRBV6-1 TGTGCCAGCAGTTCTCAGGGTCGGGACTATGGCTACACCTTC CASSSQGRDYGYTF
TRBJ1-1 . many TRBV27 TGTGCCAGCTCCTTAAGGCCCAGACTGATGAACACTGAAGCTTTCTTT CASSLRPRLMNTEAFF
TRBJ2-6 . . TRBV6-1 TGTGCCTCGATTAAACACAGCTCTGGGGCCAACGTCCTGACTTTC CASIKHSSGANVLTF
TRBJ1-5 TRBD1 many TRBV24-1 TGTGCCACCAGTGACTCCCGACAGGGTGACAATCAGCCCCAGCATTTT CATSDSRQGDNQPQHF
TRBJ2-4 TRBD2 . TRBV20-1 TGCAGTGCTCTCGATGAGCGGGAGTCACCGATTCGGGCCAAAAACATTCAGTACTTC CSALDERESPIRAKNIQYF
TRBJ1-1 TRBD1 once TRBV19 TGTGCCAGTAGTATTCAGGGGGCGTCAATTGAAGCTTTCTTT CASSIQGASIEAFF
TRBJ2-5 TRBD2 many TRBV3-1 TGTGCCAGCAGCCAAGGGAGACTAGCGGAACAAGAGACCCAGTACTTC CASSQGRLAEQETQYF
TRBJ2-2 . . TRBV9 TGTGCCAGCAGCGACCCCGGACAGCCGAACACCGGGGAGCTGTTTTTT CASSDPGQPNTGELFF
TRBJ2-5 . . TRBV6-1 TGTGCCAGCAGTGAAGCTGGGGCCCCCGGAGAGACCCAGTACTTC CASSEAGAPGETQYF
TRBJ2-3 . many TRBV5-1 TGCGCCAGCAGCTTGGGGGCAGGGAGGACAGATACGCAGTATTTT CASSLGAGRTDTQYF
TRBJ2-3 TRBD2 few TRBV6-1 TGTGCCAGCAGTGAGGGACTAGCGGGAGGGGGCACAGATACGCAGTATTTT CASSEGLAGGGTDTQYF
TRBJ1-5 . few TRBV12-3/TRBV12-4 TGTGCCAGCAGCCTACAGGGTTGGGATCAGCCCCAGCATTTT CASSLQGWDQPQHF
TRBJ1-5 TRBD1 many TRBV2 TGTGCCAGCAGTGAAAGTGGCCCGACAGGGTTCAATCAGCCCCAGCATTTT CASSESGPTGFNQPQHF
TRBJ1-6 . many TRBV11-2 TGTGCCAGCAGCTCCTTCGGACTCAAGGATTCACCCCTCCACTTT CASSSFGLKDSPLHF
TRBJ2-3 TRBD2 many TRBV7-2 TGTGCCAGCAGCTTAGCGGGTAGCGGGAGTAGAACAGATACGCAGTATTTT CASSLAGSGSRTDTQYF
TRBJ1-2 TRBD1 many TRBV10-3 TGTGCCATCAGTGAGACGGGACAGGGGGCTGAGAGCTACACCTTC CAISETGQGAESYTF
TRBJ2-1 TRBD2 . TRBV19 TGTGCCAGTAGTATTATTAGGGGCGGGAGGAGCAATGAGCAGTTCTTC CASSIIRGGRSNEQFF
TRBJ1-1 . . TRBV4-1 TGCGCCAGCAGACCCCAGGGGACCGAACGGAACACTGAAGCTTTCTTT CASRPQGTERNTEAFF
TRBJ2-6 TRBD2 . TRBV9 TGTGCCAGCAGCGTAGCCCGGGGGGGGGCGCAGGGGGCCAACGTCCTGACTTTC CASSVARGGAQGANVLTF
TRBJ1-4 . many TRBV20-1 TGCAGTGCGGATCAGGTGGTAGACGAAAAACTGTTTTTT CSADQVVDEKLFF
TRBJ1-2 TRBD1 . TRBV19 TGTGCCAGTAGTATAGGTTTAATAGGGGGCGGTGGCTACACCTTC CASSIGLIGGGGYTF
TRBJ1-6 TRBD1 many TRBV10-3 TGTGCCATCAGGGGGACAGGGGCGAATTCACCCCTCCACTTT CAIRGTGANSPLHF
TRBJ2-7 TRBD2 . TRBV12-3/TRBV12-4 TGTGCCAGCAGTCTAGCGGGAGTAAGTCACGAGCAGTACTTC CASSLAGVSHEQYF
TRBJ2-2 . many TRBV27 TGTGCCAGCAGTTTATTTGAGAACACCGGGGAGCTGTTTTTT CASSLFENTGELFF
TRBJ1-5 . many TRBV24-1 TGTGCCATACAGGGTTATAGCAATCAGCCCCAGCATTTT CAIQGYSNQPQHF
TRBJ1-5 TRBD1 . TRBV2 TGTGCCAGCAGTGGGGACAGGGGAGGCAATCAGCCCCAGCATTTT CASSGDRGGNQPQHF
TRBJ2-1 TRBD2 many TRBV9 TGTGCCAGCAGCCTCGGACTAGCCCACAATGAGCAGTTCTTC CASSLGLAHNEQFF
TRBJ2-3 TRBD2 many TRBV28 TGTGCCAGCAGTCAACCGCGGGAGTACGCAGATACGCAGTATTTT CASSQPREYADTQYF
TRBJ2-3 TRBD2 many TRBV12-3/TRBV12-4 TGTGCCAGCAGTTTCTCGTTCTTTAGCGGGAGGGGGGTGGATACGCAGTATTTT CASSFSFFSGRGVDTQYF
TRBJ2-3 TRBD2 many TRBV7-9 TGTGCCAGCAGCGCGACTAGCGGGAAAAGCACAGATACGCAGTATTTT CASSATSGKSTDTQYF
TRBJ2-7 . many TRBV11-2 TGTGCCAGCAGCCTACGCGGACTATCCGACGGGGAGCAGTACTTC CASSLRGLSDGEQYF
TRBJ2-3 . . TRBV6-5 TGTGCCAGCAGTTACTCTGTCGGTGGAGATACGCAGTATTTT CASSYSVGGDTQYF
TRBJ2-4 . many TRBV2 TGTGCCACCAAAGAAGGAAACATTCAGTACTTC CATKEGNIQYF
TRBJ2-2 . . TRBV29-1 TGCAGCGTTCAGGGGCCGAACACCGGGGAGCTGTTTTTT CSVQGPNTGELFF
TRBJ1-2 . . TRBV30 TGTGCCTGGAGTGGCCTTGGTGTTGGCTACACCTTC CAWSGLGVGYTF
TRBJ2-3 TRBD1 few TRBV4-2 TGTGCCAGCAGCCAAGCGGGACAGGGGACAGATACGCAGTATTTT CASSQAGQGTDTQYF
TRBJ1-5 . many TRBV19 TGTGCCAGTAACTTCGGGGATCAGCCCCAGCATTTT CASNFGDQPQHF
TRBJ1-5 . . TRBV12-3/TRBV12-4 TGTGCCAGCAGTCATCCCGGGACTGAGAATAGCAATCAGCCCCAGCATTTT CASSHPGTENSNQPQHF
TRBJ1-2 . few TRBV20-1 TGCAGTGCCCCGGGACAAGAAAACTATGGCTACACCTTC CSAPGQENYGYTF
TRBJ1-2 TRBD1 many TRBV19 TGTGCCAGTAGTACGCTGACAGGGAACTATGGCTACACCTTC CASSTLTGNYGYTF